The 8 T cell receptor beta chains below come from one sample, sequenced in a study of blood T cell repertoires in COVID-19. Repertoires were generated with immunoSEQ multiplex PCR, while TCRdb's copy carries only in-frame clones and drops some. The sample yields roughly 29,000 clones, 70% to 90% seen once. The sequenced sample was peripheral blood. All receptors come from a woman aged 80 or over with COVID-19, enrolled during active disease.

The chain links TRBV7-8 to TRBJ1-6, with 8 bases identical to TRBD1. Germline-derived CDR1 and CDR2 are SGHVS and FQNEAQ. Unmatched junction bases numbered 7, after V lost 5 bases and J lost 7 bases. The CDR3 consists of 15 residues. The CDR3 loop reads CASSTRTGRNSPLHF. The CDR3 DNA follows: TGTGCCAGCAGCACTCGGACAGGGAGGAATTCACCCCTCCACTTT.

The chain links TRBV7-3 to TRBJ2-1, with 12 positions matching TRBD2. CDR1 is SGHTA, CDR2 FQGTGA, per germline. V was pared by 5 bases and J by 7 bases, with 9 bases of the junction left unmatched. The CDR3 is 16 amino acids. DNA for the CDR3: TGTGCCAGCAGCCCGAATCTAGCGGGAGGGAGTAATGAGCAGTTCTTC. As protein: CASSPNLAGGSNEQFF. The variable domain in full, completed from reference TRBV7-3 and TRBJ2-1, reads GAGVSQTPSNKVTEKGKYVELRCDPISGHTALYWYRQSLGQGPEFLIYFQGTGAADDSGLPNDRFFAVRPEGSVSTLKIQRTERGDSAVYLCASSPNLAGGSNEQFFGPGTRLTVL.

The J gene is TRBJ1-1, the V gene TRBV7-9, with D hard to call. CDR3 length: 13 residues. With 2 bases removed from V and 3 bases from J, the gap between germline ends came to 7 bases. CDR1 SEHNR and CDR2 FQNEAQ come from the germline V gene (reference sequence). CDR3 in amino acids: CASSLTADTEAFF. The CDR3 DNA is TGTGCCAGCAGCTTAACGGCGGACACTGAAGCTTTCTTT.

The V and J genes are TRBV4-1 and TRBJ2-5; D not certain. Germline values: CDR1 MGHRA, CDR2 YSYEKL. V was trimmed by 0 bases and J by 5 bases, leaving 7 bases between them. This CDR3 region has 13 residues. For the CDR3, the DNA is TGCGCCAGCAGCCAAGATGAGTTGGAGACCCAGTACTTC. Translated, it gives CASSQDELETQYF.

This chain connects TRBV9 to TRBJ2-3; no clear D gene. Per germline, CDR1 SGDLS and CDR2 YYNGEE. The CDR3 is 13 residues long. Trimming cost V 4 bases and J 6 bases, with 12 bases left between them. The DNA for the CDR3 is TGTGCCAGCAGCCCTCCGAAGAGCGATACGCAGTATTTT. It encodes CASSPPKSDTQYF.

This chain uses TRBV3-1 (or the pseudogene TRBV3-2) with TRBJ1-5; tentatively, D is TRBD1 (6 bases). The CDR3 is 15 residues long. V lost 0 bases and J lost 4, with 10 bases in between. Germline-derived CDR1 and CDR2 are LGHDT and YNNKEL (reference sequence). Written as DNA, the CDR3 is TGTGCCAGCAGCCAAGACAGGGGTTGGAATCAGCCCCAGCATTTT. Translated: CASSQDRGWNQPQHF.

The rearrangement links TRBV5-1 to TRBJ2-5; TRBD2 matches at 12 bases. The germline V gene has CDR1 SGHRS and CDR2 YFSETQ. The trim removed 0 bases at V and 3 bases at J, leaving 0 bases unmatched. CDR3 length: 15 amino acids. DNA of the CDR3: TGCGCCAGCAGCTTGGGGACTAGCGGGGAAGAGACCCAGTACTTC. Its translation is CASSLGTSGEETQYF.

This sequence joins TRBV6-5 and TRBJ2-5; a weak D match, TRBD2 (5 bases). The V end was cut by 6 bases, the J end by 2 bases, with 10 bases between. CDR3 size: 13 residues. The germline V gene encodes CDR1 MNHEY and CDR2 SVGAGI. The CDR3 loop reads CASRAGGQETQYF. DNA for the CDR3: TGTGCCAGCAGGGCCGGAGGTCAAGAGACCCAGTACTTC.